Listed here are 6 T cell receptor beta chains from one sample, sequenced in a study of tumor-infiltrating lymphocytes in primary liver carcinoma (TCRdb year 2017). Without any cell sorting, total RNA and DNA were extracted together from approximately 20-30 mg of bulk tissue using the AllPrep DNA/RNA mini kit. TCRdb records Illumina HiSeq 2500 as the sequencer. TCRbeta-specific cDNA was reverse-transcribed from about 500 ng total RNA using a constant-region primer and ProtoScript II reverse transcriptase. The TCRbeta libraries were prepared through three rounds of nested multiplex PCR following a slightly modified ARM-PCR procedure. Multiplex TRBV1-TRBV30 forward primers and a Cbeta reverse primer were used in the first two PCR rounds, each of which was run for roughly 9 cycles. TCRdb's own reprocessing of the public reads used fastp at Q25 and MiXCR and kept productive beta chains. For every CDR3 protein sequence, its rows merge into one entry that carries the most common genes and DNA. The sample table lists under 130,000 distinct CDR3 sequences, around 80% of them with a count of one. The ten largest clones represent approximately 21% of the sample.

Sequencing input: liver tumor tissue from sampling region 3. The sample's cell subset or site label, decoded: tumor region T3, left-lateral pole. The source of these receptors is a man aged 40-49 years with primary liver carcinoma and hepatitis B virus infection.

This clonotype showed up just once. The junction shows a germline mismatch at one end, possibly a read error. This sequence joins TRBV29-1 and TRBJ2-1; D unresolved. Germline loops: CDR1 SQVTM, CDR2 ANQGSEA. This CDR3 region has 10 residues. Written as DNA, the CDR3 is TGCAACGCACGAGGTAATGAGCAGATCTTC. Amino acid sequence: CNARGNEQIF.

Concerning this clonotype itself: The final CDR3 position lacks the conserved phenylalanine or tryptophan, pointing to a likely read error. The chain carries TRBV11-1 and TRBJ2-1; the D gene could be TRBD1 or TRBD2 (5 bases each). The V end was cut by 5 bases, the J end by 8 bases, with 19 bases between. Germline-derived CDR1 and CDR2 are SGHAT and FQDESV (reference sequence). The CDR3 contains 15 residues. The CDR3 coding sequence is TGTGCCAGCAGCATCCAGGGACCGCTGGACGATGAGCAGTTCGTC. Residues: CASSIQGPLDDEQFV.

This clonotype has just one count. Compared with germline, one end of the junction differs, possibly owing to a read error. The chain employs TRBV29-1 and TRBJ2-4; TRBD1 matches 7 bases. From germline, CDR1 is SQVTM and CDR2 ANQGSEA. The CDR3 is 13 residues long. DNA for the CDR3: TGCAGCGCTACGGACAGGTGGGGGAACATTCAATACTTC. Residues: CSATDRWGNIQYF. The complete variable domain, with remaining parts taken from reference TRBV29-1 and TRBJ2-4, reads SAVISQKPSRDICQRGTSLTIQCQVDSQVTMMFWYRQQPGQSLTLIATANQGSEATYESGFVIDKFPISRPNLTFSTLTVSNMSPEDSSIYLCSATDRWGNIQYFGAGTRLSVL.

This clonotype was seen only once. The chain employs TRBV6-5 and TRBJ2-3, with 12 bases that match TRBD2. CDR1 and CDR2 from the germline V gene are MNHEY and SVGAGI. The CDR3 is 15 residues long. V shed 7 bases, J shed 14 bases, and the junction held 16 bases outside the gene matches. CDR3 coding DNA: TGTGCCAGCAAGCCAGGACTAGCGGGAACAGATACACTGTATTTT. As protein: CASKPGLAGTDTLYF.

V gene TRBV12-3 or TRBV12-4 combines with J gene TRBJ2-2, with TRBD1 matching 9 bases. The CDR3 length is 16 residues. This chain's CDR3 is CISSLGTGRLFGELFF. The CDR3 DNA sequence: TGTATCAGCAGCCTCGGGACAGGGAGGTTGTTCGGGGAGCTGTTTTTT.

Concerning this clonotype itself: Its ends do not fully match the called genes, so a read error is possible. J is TRBJ2-3 and V is TRBV5-1; D is tentatively TRBD1 or TRBD2 (6 bases each). The CDR3 loop spans 18 amino acids. Per the germline V gene, CDR1 is SGHRS and CDR2 is YFSETQ. CDR3 bases: TGTGCCAGCAGGGGAGTAACGGGGGCTCCGGCGTTGACAGATACGCAGTATTTT. It yields the protein CASRGVTGAPALTDTQYF.